The T cell receptor (beta chain) under discussion was sequenced for a study of identical twins. General study points: A cross-sectional statistical analysis, not follow-up of the same donors, supported the conclusions.

In TCRdb, the 5' RACE reads were re-called with MiXCR into one record per CDR3 protein. Altogether approximately 260,000 distinct CDR3 sequences are present, approximately 8.3% being singletons, with the ten largest covering about 3%. This clonotype has ten or more counts. Its antigen remains unidentified. J was trimmed by 7 bases and V by 8 bases; bases with no gene match: 14. Germline loops: CDR1 SEHNR, CDR2 FQNEAQ (reference sequence). This CDR3 is built from 16 residues. The same specimen was also included in a second study, on yellow fever vaccine responses in identical twins.

The sequencing sample was made of CD8+ T cells sorted from blood. The chain combines TRBV7-9 with TRBJ2-1; 10 nucleotides agree with TRBD2. The TCR sequence derives from a woman younger than 35 in good health. The CDR3: CASRPPLAGGTNEQFF. As DNA, the CDR3 is TGTGCCAGCCGACCCCCTTTAGCGGGAGGCACTAATGAGCAGTTCTTC. Combining the CDR3 with reference TRBV7-9 and TRBJ2-1 gives the whole variable domain DTGVSQNPRHKITKRGQNVTFRCDPISEHNRLYWYRQTLGQGPEFLTYFQNEAQLEKSRLLSDRFSAERPKGSFSTLEIQRTEQGDSAMYLCASRPPLAGGTNEQFFGPGTRLTVL.